This T cell receptor (beta chain) was documented in a study of T cells after yellow fever vaccination. With V trimmed by 5 bases and J by 7 bases, 13 bases remained unmatched. The CDR3 totals 16 residues. TCRdb fed the 5' RACE reads into MiXCR, producing one record per CDR3 protein. The table lists just under 600,000 distinct CDR3 sequences, approximately 12% of them singletons. The sequence came from a man between 25 and 39 years old who received the YFV17D yellow fever vaccine. Specimen: PBMCs, collected on the day of the yellow fever booster vaccination. V and J are TRBV12-3 or TRBV12-4 and TRBJ2-1; TRBD1 agrees at 8 bases. CDR3 in amino acids: CASSNTRDRSWNEQFF. The CDR3 DNA follows: TGTGCCAGCAGTAACACCCGGGACAGGTCATGGAATGAGCAGTTCTTC.